This T cell receptor beta chain was retrieved from a study of blood T cells in healthy people across ages. On this clonotype: The antigen is not known.

CDR1 and CDR2 (germline): MGHRA, YSYEKL. This CDR3 comprises 16 residues. The junction had 8 bases not matched to a gene; V was cut back by 0 bases and J by 8 bases. A J-beta primer mix and a sample-barcoded 5' primer were used in a second PCR of roughly 7 to 12 cycles. Using its own MiXCR run on the 5' RACE reads, TCRdb lists one record per CDR3 protein. Counted here are 600,000 to 900,000 distinct CDR3 sequences, around 24% occurring once; the ten biggest clones make up 2.5% to 3.5%. Study results and caveats: Researchers report that TCR beta diversity correlated strongly with naive T cell percentage.

Every donor gave approximately 10 milliliters of peripheral blood. These data were also filed under a second study, of T cells of mothers and their children.

Specimen: blood. The origin of this receptor is a boy between 5 and 17 years old in good health. V is TRBV4-1 and J is TRBJ2-3, with TRBD2 identical over 10 bases. The CDR3 spells CASSQDSSGGRSTQYF. The CDR3 DNA sequence: TGCGCCAGCAGCCAAGATTCTAGCGGGGGCCGGAGTACGCAGTATTTT.